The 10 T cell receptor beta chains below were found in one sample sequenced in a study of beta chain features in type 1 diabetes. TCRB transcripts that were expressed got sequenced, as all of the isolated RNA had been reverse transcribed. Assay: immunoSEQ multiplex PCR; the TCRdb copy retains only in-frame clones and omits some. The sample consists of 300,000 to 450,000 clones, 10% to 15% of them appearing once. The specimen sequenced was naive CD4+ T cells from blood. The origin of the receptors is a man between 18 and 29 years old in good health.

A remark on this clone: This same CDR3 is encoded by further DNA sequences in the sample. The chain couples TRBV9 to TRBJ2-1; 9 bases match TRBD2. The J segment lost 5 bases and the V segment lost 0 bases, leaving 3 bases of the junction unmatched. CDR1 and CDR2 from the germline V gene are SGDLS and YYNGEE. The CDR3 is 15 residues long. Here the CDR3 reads CASSVGASGNNEQFF. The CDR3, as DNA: TGTGCCAGCAGCGTAGGGGCTAGCGGGAACAATGAGCAGTTCTTC.

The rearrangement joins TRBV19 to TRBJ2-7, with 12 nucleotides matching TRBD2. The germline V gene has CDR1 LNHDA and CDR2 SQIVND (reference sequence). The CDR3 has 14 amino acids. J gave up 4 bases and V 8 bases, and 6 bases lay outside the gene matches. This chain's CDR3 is CASAMGLAGYEQYF. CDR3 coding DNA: TGTGCCAGTGCGATGGGACTAGCGGGTTACGAGCAGTACTTC.

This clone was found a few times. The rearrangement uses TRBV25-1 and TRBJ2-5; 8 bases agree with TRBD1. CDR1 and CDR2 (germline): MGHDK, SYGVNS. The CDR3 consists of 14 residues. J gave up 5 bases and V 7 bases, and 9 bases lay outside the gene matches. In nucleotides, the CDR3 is TGTGCCAGCACTAAGCAGGGGGCCTTGGAGACCCAGTACTTC. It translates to CASTKQGALETQYF.

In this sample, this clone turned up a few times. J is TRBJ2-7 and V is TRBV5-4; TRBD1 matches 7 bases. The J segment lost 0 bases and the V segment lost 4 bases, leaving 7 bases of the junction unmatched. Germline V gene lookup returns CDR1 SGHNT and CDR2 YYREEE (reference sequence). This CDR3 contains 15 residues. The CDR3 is CASSPGTASSYEQYF. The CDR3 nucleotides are TGTGCCAGCAGCCCCGGGACAGCAAGCTCCTACGAGCAGTACTTC.

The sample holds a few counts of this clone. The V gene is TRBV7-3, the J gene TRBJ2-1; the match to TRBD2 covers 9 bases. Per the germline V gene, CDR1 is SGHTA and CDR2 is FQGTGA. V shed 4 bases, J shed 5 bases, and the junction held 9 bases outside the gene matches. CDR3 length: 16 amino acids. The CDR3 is CASSSWGLAGNNEQFF. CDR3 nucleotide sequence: TGTGCCAGCAGCTCTTGGGGGCTAGCGGGGAACAATGAGCAGTTCTTC.

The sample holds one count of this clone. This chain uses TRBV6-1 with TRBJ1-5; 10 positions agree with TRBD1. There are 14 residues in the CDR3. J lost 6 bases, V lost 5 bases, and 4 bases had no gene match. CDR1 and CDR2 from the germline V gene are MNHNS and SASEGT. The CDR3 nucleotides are TGTGCCAGCAGTACCCGGGACAGGGGTCAGCCCCAGCATTTT. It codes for CASSTRDRGQPQHF.

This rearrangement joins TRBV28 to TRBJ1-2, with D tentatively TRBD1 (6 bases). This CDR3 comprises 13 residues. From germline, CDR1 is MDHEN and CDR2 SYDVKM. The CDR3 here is CAHEDRSNYGYTF. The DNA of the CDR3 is TGTGCTCACGAGGACAGATCTAACTATGGCTACACCTTC.

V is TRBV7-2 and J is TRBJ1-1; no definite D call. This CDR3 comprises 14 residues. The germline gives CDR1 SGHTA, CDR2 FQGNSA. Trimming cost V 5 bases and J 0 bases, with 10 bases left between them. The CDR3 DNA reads TGTGCCAGCAGCATTACAGCTGTGAACACTGAAGCTTTCTTT. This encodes CASSITAVNTEAFF.

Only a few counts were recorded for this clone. The CDR3 reads CTNPDGYTF. The DNA for the CDR3 is TGCACCAATCCGGATGGCTACACCTTC. This chain links TRBV29-1 with TRBJ1-2, with D unclear. CDR1 and CDR2 (germline): SQVTM, ANQGSEA. This CDR3 is built from 9 residues.

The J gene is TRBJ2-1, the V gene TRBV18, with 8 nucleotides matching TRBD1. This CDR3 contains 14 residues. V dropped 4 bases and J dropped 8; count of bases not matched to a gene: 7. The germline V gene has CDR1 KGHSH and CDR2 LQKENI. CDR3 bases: TGTGCCAGCTCACTCCAGGGGGCGCTTGATGAGCAGTTCTTC. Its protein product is CASSLQGALDEQFF.